The 2 T cell receptor beta chains presented below share a single source sample, sequenced in a study of blood T cell repertoires in COVID-19 (dated by TCRdb to the early 2020s). To prepare the library, the immunoSEQ multiplex PCR assay was applied. This is the immuneACCESS table as TCRdb keeps it, with only in-frame sequences that have V and J called. A part of the clones is gone; compared with another copy, unresolved V genes explain less than half, and the rest is unexplained. The sample table contains some 86,000 clones; only one count was recorded for 70% to 90% of them. Of the sample, more than 14% falls within the top ten clones. Source material: peripheral blood. All receptors derive from a woman in her 70s with acute or convalescent COVID-19.

This chain connects TRBV5-1 to TRBJ2-5, with a possible D match to TRBD2 (5 bases). There are 15 residues in the CDR3. Germline values: CDR1 SGHRS, CDR2 YFSETQ. Trimming left V 0 bases short and J 5 bases short, with 14 bases between. DNA of the CDR3: TGCGCCAGCAGCTTGGACTCGGGAACGGCGGAGACCCAGTACTTC. Its protein is CASSLDSGTAETQYF.

The chain carries TRBV3-1 (or the pseudogene TRBV3-2) and TRBJ2-2; the match to TRBD2 covers 15 bases. The CDR3 loop spans 17 amino acids. Germline V gene data show CDR1 as LGHDT and CDR2 as YNNKEL (reference sequence). Unmatched junction bases numbered 7, after V lost 6 bases and J lost 5 bases. CDR3 sequence reads: CASRPGTSGGSTGELFF. CDR3 nucleotide sequence: TGTGCCAGCAGGCCCGGGACTAGCGGGGGGTCAACCGGGGAGCTGTTTTTT.